This TCR beta chain was retrieved from a study of blood T cell repertoires in COVID-19. Study-wide background: From T cells, B-cell-depleted T cells, or PBMCs came the material, which was cDNA or gDNA.

The V gene end was trimmed by 7 bases and the J gene end by 0 bases; junction bases not matched to a gene: 16. Germline V gene lookup returns CDR1 SGHNT and CDR2 YYREEE (reference sequence). The CDR3 loop spans 18 amino acids. This clone was detected only once. In the source study's methods: Estimation of nucleated cell counts was performed using reference gene primer amplification. Some clones are missing from TCRdb's copy, which holds only in-frame ones; the method was immunoSEQ multiplex PCR. That table gives V, J and clone size, and the DNA gave D and trimming. This table holds 200,000 to 300,000 clones, roughly 88% found once.

The rearrangement joins TRBV5-4 to TRBJ2-7; 10 bases fit TRBD2. The sample taken for sequencing was peripheral blood. The clonotype originates from a woman aged 30 to 39 with acute or convalescent COVID-19. In DNA form, the CDR3 reads TGTGCCAGCTGGAATGGAGAGCTAGCGGGAGTAGCCTCCTACGAGCAGTACTTC. Translating it yields CASWNGELAGVASYEQYF.